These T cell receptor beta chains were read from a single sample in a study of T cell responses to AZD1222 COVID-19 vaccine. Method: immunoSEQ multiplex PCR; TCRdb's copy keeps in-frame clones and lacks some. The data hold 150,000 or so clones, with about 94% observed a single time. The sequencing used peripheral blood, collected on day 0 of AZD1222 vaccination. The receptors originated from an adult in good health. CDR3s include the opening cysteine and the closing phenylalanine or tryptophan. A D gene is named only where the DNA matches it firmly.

CDR3aa: CASNHRVGTEAFF; CDR3nt: TGTGCCAGCAACCACAGGGTTGGCACTGAAGCTTTCTTT; d_gene: .; j_gene: TRBJ1-1; v_gene: TRBV3-1/TRBV3-2
CDR3aa: CASSVASGELFF; CDR3nt: TGTGCCAGCAGCGTAGCGTCCGGGGAGCTGTTTTTT; d_gene: .; j_gene: TRBJ2-2; v_gene: TRBV3-1/TRBV3-2
CDR3aa: CASSVASGSGNEQFF; CDR3nt: TGTGCCAGCAGCGTAGCTTCGGGTAGCGGCAATGAGCAGTTCTTC; d_gene: .; j_gene: TRBJ2-1; v_gene: TRBV9
CDR3aa: CASLMPSNTEAFF; CDR3nt: TGTGCCAGCCTAATGCCTTCTAACACTGAAGCTTTCTTT; d_gene: .; j_gene: TRBJ1-1; v_gene: TRBV19
CDR3aa: CASSRGGTASGNTIYF; CDR3nt: TGTGCCAGTAGTCGAGGAGGGACAGCCTCTGGAAACACCATATATTTT; d_gene: TRBD1; j_gene: TRBJ1-3; v_gene: TRBV19
CDR3aa: CSVDPTGVLETQYF; CDR3nt: TGCAGCGTTGACCCCACAGGGGTATTGGAGACCCAGTACTTC; d_gene: TRBD1; j_gene: TRBJ2-5; v_gene: TRBV29-1
CDR3aa: CATSPQAGRGGQPQHF; CDR3nt: TGTGCGACCAGCCCCCAAGCAGGGCGTGGGGGTCAGCCCCAGCATTTT; d_gene: .; j_gene: TRBJ1-5; v_gene: TRBV19
CDR3aa: CASSSAGYRGYGYTF; CDR3nt: TGTGCCAGCAGTTCAGCAGGGTATAGGGGCTATGGCTACACCTTC; d_gene: .; j_gene: TRBJ1-2; v_gene: TRBV27
CDR3aa: CASSPKDSNSPLHF; CDR3nt: TGTGCCAGCTCACCAAAGGACAGTAATTCACCCCTCCACTTT; d_gene: .; j_gene: TRBJ1-6; v_gene: TRBV18
CDR3aa: CASSPTASASYNEQFF; CDR3nt: TGTGCCAGCAGCCCGACAGCTAGCGCCTCCTACAATGAGCAGTTCTTC; d_gene: .; j_gene: TRBJ2-1; v_gene: TRBV7-9